Listed below are T cell receptor beta chains from one sample, sequenced in a study of a mutant IDH1 vaccine in newly diagnosed glioma. These receptors have no known antigen. Clones were read by immunoSEQ multiplex PCR, and TCRdb kept only the in-frame ones, dropping some. The sample contains around 57,000 clones, roughly 84% of which appear only once. The material sequenced was PBMCs, taken from a glioma patient whose treatment included an IDH1 peptide vaccine. These receptors came from a man in his thirties or forties with glioma. The CDR3 runs from the conserved cysteine through the conserved F or W. D genes are given only for firm matches. Clone sizes are given selectively: once, few, many, or a class where the clone is expanded.

J gene: TRBJ2-5; clone size: .; V gene: TRBV7-9; CDR3 length: 16; D gene: TRBD2; CDR3 DNA: TGTGCCAGCAGCTCTCCGACTAGCGGGGGGCAAGAGACCCAGTACTTC; CDR3 protein: CASSSPTSGGQETQYF
J gene: TRBJ1-1; clone size: once; V gene: TRBV5-4; CDR3 length: 15; D gene: TRBD1; CDR3 DNA: TGTGCCAGCAGCCCCCCCGGGACAGCGAGGACTGAAGCTTTCTTT; CDR3 protein: CASSPPGTARTEAFF
J gene: TRBJ2-7; clone size: .; V gene: TRBV2; CDR3 length: 15; D gene: TRBD2; CDR3 DNA: TGTGCCAGCGGGGTTAGCGGGGGGCCCTCCTACGAGCAGTACTTC; CDR3 protein: CASGVSGGPSYEQYF
J gene: TRBJ1-4; clone size: .; V gene: TRBV6-5; CDR3 length: 15; D gene: .; CDR3 DNA: TGTGCCAGCAGTTATCGGGGGGCTGATAATGAAAAACTGTTTTTT; CDR3 protein: CASSYRGADNEKLFF
J gene: TRBJ1-4; clone size: once; V gene: TRBV6-6; CDR3 length: 14; D gene: .; CDR3 DNA: TGTGCCAGCAGTTCGCAGGGGACTAATGAAAAACTGTTTTTT; CDR3 protein: CASSSQGTNEKLFF
J gene: TRBJ2-3; clone size: .; V gene: TRBV7-2; CDR3 length: 15; D gene: TRBD1; CDR3 DNA: TGTGCCAGCAGCTCGGGACAGGGACCCACAGATACGCAGTATTTT; CDR3 protein: CASSSGQGPTDTQYF
J gene: TRBJ2-7; clone size: once; V gene: TRBV28; CDR3 length: 14; D gene: TRBD1; CDR3 DNA: TGTGCCACCGAGGGTCCAGGGGGTCCCTACGAGCAGTACTTC; CDR3 protein: CATEGPGGPYEQYF
J gene: TRBJ2-2; clone size: .; V gene: TRBV7-9; CDR3 length: 16; D gene: .; CDR3 DNA: TGTGCCAGCAGCTTAGCCGGCGAGGTGAACACCGGGGAGCTGTTTTTT; CDR3 protein: CASSLAGEVNTGELFF
J gene: TRBJ2-2; clone size: once; V gene: TRBV5-1; CDR3 length: 11; D gene: .; CDR3 DNA: TGCGCCAGCAGCGACACCGGGGAGCTGTTTTTT; CDR3 protein: CASSDTGELFF
J gene: TRBJ2-6; clone size: .; V gene: TRBV12-5; CDR3 length: 14; D gene: .; CDR3 DNA: TGTGCTAGTGGCCTAGCTTCGGGGGCCAACGTCCTGACTTTC; CDR3 protein: CASGLASGANVLTF
J gene: TRBJ1-2; clone size: .; V gene: TRBV27; CDR3 length: 13; D gene: .; CDR3 DNA: TGTGCCAGCAGGCCGACCGGCTCCTATGGCTACACCTTC; CDR3 protein: CASRPTGSYGYTF
J gene: TRBJ1-1; clone size: .; V gene: TRBV15; CDR3 length: 13; D gene: .; CDR3 DNA: TGTGCCACCAGCAGAGCCACCGGGACTGAAGCTTTCTTT; CDR3 protein: CATSRATGTEAFF
J gene: TRBJ1-4; clone size: .; V gene: TRBV2; CDR3 length: 14; D gene: TRBD1; CDR3 DNA: TGTGCCAGCATGAAGGGACAGAAAAATGAAAAACTGTTTTTT; CDR3 protein: CASMKGQKNEKLFF
J gene: TRBJ2-3; clone size: .; V gene: TRBV6-4; CDR3 length: 15; D gene: TRBD2; CDR3 DNA: TGTGCCAGCGGGGCCGGGACTAGCGGGGCAGATACGCAGTATTTT; CDR3 protein: CASGAGTSGADTQYF
J gene: TRBJ1-3; clone size: once; V gene: TRBV6-5; CDR3 length: 14; D gene: .; CDR3 DNA: TGTGCCAGCAGTAAAGGGTGGGAGGGAAACACCATATATTTT; CDR3 protein: CASSKGWEGNTIYF
J gene: TRBJ1-5; clone size: .; V gene: TRBV2; CDR3 length: 15; D gene: TRBD1; CDR3 DNA: TGTGCCAGCAGAAGACAGGGGATTGGGAATCAGCCCCAGCATTTT; CDR3 protein: CASRRQGIGNQPQHF
J gene: TRBJ2-5; clone size: .; V gene: TRBV7-6; CDR3 length: 16; D gene: .; CDR3 DNA: TGTGCCAGCAGCCCATCCGCCGGACTTAGGAAAGAGACCCAGTACTTC; CDR3 protein: CASSPSAGLRKETQYF
J gene: TRBJ2-1; clone size: .; V gene: TRBV5-1; CDR3 length: 15; D gene: TRBD1; CDR3 DNA: TGCGCCAGCAGCTTGGACGGGACAGGGTACAATGAGCAGTTCTTC; CDR3 protein: CASSLDGTGYNEQFF
J gene: TRBJ1-1; clone size: few; V gene: TRBV5-6; CDR3 length: 14; D gene: .; CDR3 DNA: TGTGCCAGCAGCATTGGCAGCGGGACCTGGGGGGCTTTCTTT; CDR3 protein: CASSIGSGTWGAFF
J gene: TRBJ1-5; clone size: once; V gene: TRBV15; CDR3 length: 16; D gene: TRBD1; CDR3 DNA: TGTGCCACCAGCAGAGGGACAGGGGGGTCTAATCAGCCCCAGCATTTT; CDR3 protein: CATSRGTGGSNQPQHF
J gene: TRBJ2-6; clone size: .; V gene: TRBV19; CDR3 length: 14; D gene: .; CDR3 DNA: TGTGCCAGTAGTGAAAGCTCTGGGGCCAACGTCCTGACTTTC; CDR3 protein: CASSESSGANVLTF
J gene: TRBJ1-3; clone size: .; V gene: TRBV6-1; CDR3 length: 16; D gene: TRBD1; CDR3 DNA: TGTGCCAGCAGTGTCCATTGGGACAGCTCTGGAAACACCATATATTTT; CDR3 protein: CASSVHWDSSGNTIYF
J gene: TRBJ2-5; clone size: .; V gene: TRBV27; CDR3 length: 16; D gene: TRBD2; CDR3 DNA: TGTGCCAGCCGAACCCGGGGGGGACCCAGACAGGAGACCCAGTACTTC; CDR3 protein: CASRTRGGPRQETQYF
J gene: TRBJ1-1; clone size: .; V gene: TRBV28; CDR3 length: 13; D gene: .; CDR3 DNA: TGTGCCAGCAGTTTTGGACCGAACACTGAAGCTTTCTTT; CDR3 protein: CASSFGPNTEAFF
J gene: TRBJ2-7; clone size: .; V gene: TRBV5-8; CDR3 length: 15; D gene: TRBD1; CDR3 DNA: TGTGCCAGCAGCTTGGACAGGGGGCACTCCTACGAGCAGTACTTC; CDR3 protein: CASSLDRGHSYEQYF
J gene: TRBJ1-1; clone size: .; V gene: TRBV19; CDR3 length: 13; D gene: .; CDR3 DNA: TGTGCCAGTAGTTCGAGTAGGGAGCGTGAAGCTTTCTTT; CDR3 protein: CASSSSREREAFF
J gene: TRBJ1-4; clone size: .; V gene: TRBV28; CDR3 length: 14; D gene: .; CDR3 DNA: TGTGCCAGCAGCTTGAGTCCTCCCGCGGGAGAGCTGTTTTTT; CDR3 protein: CASSLSPPAGELFF
J gene: TRBJ1-1; clone size: .; V gene: TRBV5-1; CDR3 length: 15; D gene: .; CDR3 DNA: TGCGCCAGCAGCTTGGGAAATAACAGGAACACTGAAGCTTTCTTT; CDR3 protein: CASSLGNNRNTEAFF
J gene: TRBJ2-3; clone size: .; V gene: TRBV29-1; CDR3 length: 13; D gene: TRBD1; CDR3 DNA: TGCAGCGCTCTAAAAACAGGGGGGGATACGCAGTATTTT; CDR3 protein: CSALKTGGDTQYF
J gene: TRBJ1-2; clone size: .; V gene: TRBV6-5; CDR3 length: 15; D gene: .; CDR3 DNA: TGTGCCAGCAGTTACCTTCACGTCCGGGGGTATGGCTACACCTTC; CDR3 protein: CASSYLHVRGYGYTF
J gene: TRBJ2-7; clone size: .; V gene: TRBV7-9; CDR3 length: 14; D gene: TRBD2; CDR3 DNA: TGTGCCAGCAGCTCTCCTAGCGGGGGGGAAGAGCAGTACTTC; CDR3 protein: CASSSPSGGEEQYF
J gene: TRBJ1-1; clone size: .; V gene: TRBV29-1; CDR3 length: 13; D gene: .; CDR3 DNA: TGCAGCGTACGTCCCGGTGAGGACACTGAAGCTTTCTTT; CDR3 protein: CSVRPGEDTEAFF
J gene: TRBJ1-1; clone size: .; V gene: TRBV18; CDR3 length: 14; D gene: .; CDR3 DNA: TGTGCCAGCTCAAAGGAATCCGCGAACACTGAAGCTTTCTTT; CDR3 protein: CASSKESANTEAFF
J gene: TRBJ1-2; clone size: .; V gene: TRBV7-9; CDR3 length: 15; D gene: .; CDR3 DNA: TGTGCCAGCAGCTCCTACTTTCAGGGAGACTATGGCTACACCTTC; CDR3 protein: CASSSYFQGDYGYTF
J gene: TRBJ1-2; clone size: .; V gene: TRBV27; CDR3 length: 14; D gene: .; CDR3 DNA: TGTGCCAGCAGCTGGGACGCCTGGGGCTATGGCTACACCTTC; CDR3 protein: CASSWDAWGYGYTF
J gene: TRBJ2-7; clone size: medium-sized; V gene: TRBV5-1; CDR3 length: 14; D gene: .; CDR3 DNA: TGCGCCAGCAGCTTGGCCAGCGGCCCCTACGAGCAGTACTTC; CDR3 protein: CASSLASGPYEQYF
J gene: TRBJ1-3; clone size: .; V gene: TRBV18; CDR3 length: 16; D gene: .; CDR3 DNA: TGTGCCAGCTCACCATCGACGGTTTCAGGGAGAAGCACCATATATTTT; CDR3 protein: CASSPSTVSGRSTIYF
J gene: TRBJ1-1; clone size: .; V gene: TRBV10-3; CDR3 length: 15; D gene: TRBD1; CDR3 DNA: TGTGCCATCAGTGAGGCAGGGGGCGCGAGGACTGAAGCTTTCTTT; CDR3 protein: CAISEAGGARTEAFF
J gene: TRBJ2-4; clone size: .; V gene: TRBV10-1; CDR3 length: 15; D gene: TRBD1; CDR3 DNA: TGCGCCAGCAAAGACAGGGAACTAGCCAAAAACATTCAGTACTTC; CDR3 protein: CASKDRELAKNIQYF
J gene: TRBJ2-6; clone size: .; V gene: TRBV5-1; CDR3 length: 16; D gene: .; CDR3 DNA: TGCGCCAGCAGCACCGGACAGCCGCCTGGGGCCAACGTCCTGACTTTC; CDR3 protein: CASSTGQPPGANVLTF
J gene: TRBJ1-3; clone size: .; V gene: TRBV6-5; CDR3 length: 13; D gene: .; CDR3 DNA: TGTGCCACCGCCGGGTTTGTAGGAAACACCATATATTTT; CDR3 protein: CATAGFVGNTIYF
J gene: TRBJ1-1; clone size: .; V gene: TRBV5-5; CDR3 length: 14; D gene: .; CDR3 DNA: TGTGCCAGCAGCTTAAGTAACATGAACACTGAAGCTTTCTTT; CDR3 protein: CASSLSNMNTEAFF
J gene: TRBJ1-5; clone size: once; V gene: TRBV15; CDR3 length: 14; D gene: TRBD1; CDR3 DNA: TGTGCCACCAGTAGGACAGGGAGTCCCCAGCCCCAGCATTTT; CDR3 protein: CATSRTGSPQPQHF
J gene: TRBJ2-5; clone size: once; V gene: TRBV19; CDR3 length: 17; D gene: TRBD1; CDR3 DNA: TGTGCCAGTAGGGGTATACAGGGGCCCAACTCTCGGGAGACCCAGTACTTC; CDR3 protein: CASRGIQGPNSRETQYF
J gene: TRBJ1-1; clone size: .; V gene: TRBV2; CDR3 length: 12; D gene: .; CDR3 DNA: TGTGCCAGCAGTGGGGGTAACACTGAAGCTTTCTTT; CDR3 protein: CASSGGNTEAFF
J gene: TRBJ1-1; clone size: .; V gene: TRBV2; CDR3 length: 16; D gene: .; CDR3 DNA: TGTGCCAGCAGTGAAGTCCAGGGATTCCCGAACACTGAAGCTTTCTTT; CDR3 protein: CASSEVQGFPNTEAFF
J gene: TRBJ2-2; clone size: .; V gene: TRBV28; CDR3 length: 15; D gene: .; CDR3 DNA: TGTGCCACCAGCTCTTCCCCTCAGGGGATCGGGGAGCTGTTTTTT; CDR3 protein: CATSSSPQGIGELFF
J gene: TRBJ2-7; clone size: .; V gene: TRBV5-1; CDR3 length: 15; D gene: TRBD1; CDR3 DNA: TGCGCCAGCAGCTTGGGCGACAGGGAATTATACGAGCAGTACTTC; CDR3 protein: CASSLGDRELYEQYF
J gene: TRBJ2-1; clone size: .; V gene: TRBV19; CDR3 length: 14; D gene: .; CDR3 DNA: TGTGCCAGTAGTATGGTGGGAAGAAACAATGAGCAGTTCTTC; CDR3 protein: CASSMVGRNNEQFF
J gene: TRBJ1-6; clone size: .; V gene: TRBV5-5; CDR3 length: 15; D gene: .; CDR3 DNA: TGTGCCAGCAGCCCCCCCGGGACAACTAATTCACCCCTCCACTTT; CDR3 protein: CASSPPGTTNSPLHF
J gene: TRBJ2-4; clone size: .; V gene: TRBV7-9; CDR3 length: 18; D gene: .; CDR3 DNA: TGTGCCAGCAGCTTAGTCCCACTGTTGCAGGGAGCCAAAAACATTCAGTACTTC; CDR3 protein: CASSLVPLLQGAKNIQYF
J gene: TRBJ2-7; clone size: .; V gene: TRBV5-1; CDR3 length: 15; D gene: TRBD1; CDR3 DNA: TGCGCCAGCAGCACCGACAGGGGGCCAACCTACGAGCAGTACTTC; CDR3 protein: CASSTDRGPTYEQYF
J gene: TRBJ2-2; clone size: .; V gene: TRBV28; CDR3 length: 15; D gene: .; CDR3 DNA: TGTGCCAGCAGTTTATACCGGCAGAACACCGGGGAGCTGTTTTTT; CDR3 protein: CASSLYRQNTGELFF
J gene: TRBJ2-3; clone size: .; V gene: TRBV11-2; CDR3 length: 12; D gene: .; CDR3 DNA: TGTGCCAGCAGCTCTCCCACAGATACGCAGTATTTT; CDR3 protein: CASSSPTDTQYF
J gene: TRBJ2-2; clone size: .; V gene: TRBV5-1; CDR3 length: 14; D gene: .; CDR3 DNA: TGCGCCAGCAGCTCCAAGGGGGTTACCGGGGAGCTGTTTTTT; CDR3 protein: CASSSKGVTGELFF